One and the same sample provided the 25 T cell receptor beta chains below, sequenced in a study of OX40 agonist ivuxolimab in advanced cancers. Using immunoSEQ multiplex PCR, the repertoire was profiled, and TCRdb retains in-frame clones only, with some absent. The data contain tens of thousands of clones, almost 85% of them singletons. The sequencing here drew on CD4+ or CD8+ T cells sorted from blood, taken in a trial of the OX40 agonist ivuxolimab. All receptors derive from an adult with an advanced solid tumor such as melanoma, head and neck, liver or kidney cancer.

J is TRBJ2-7 and V is TRBV30, with 7 nucleotides matching TRBD1. With 1 base clipped from V and 2 bases from J, the junction kept 8 bases outside the gene matches. Looked up from germline, CDR1 is GTSNPN and CDR2 is SVGIG (reference sequence). The CDR3 length is 15 residues. Here the CDR3 reads CAWSGSQGLAYEQYF. The CDR3 coding sequence is TGTGCCTGGAGTGGGTCACAGGGGTTAGCCTACGAGCAGTACTTC.

The V and J genes are TRBV9 and TRBJ1-3; D is undetermined. The CDR3 totals 13 residues. Trimming pared 2 bases from V and 4 bases from J, leaving 7 bases between. From germline, CDR1 is SGDLS and CDR2 YYNGEE. CDR3 DNA sequence: TGTGCCAGCAGCGTTGAAGGGGGAAACACCATATATTTT. This codes for CASSVEGGNTIYF.

The rearrangement links TRBV4-3 to TRBJ2-3, with no clear D. The CDR3 loop spans 15 amino acids. Trimming pared 1 base from V and 2 bases from J, leaving 10 bases between. From germline, CDR1 is LGHNA and CDR2 YSLEER. Here the CDR3 reads CASSQVGFPTDTQYF. The CDR3 DNA reads as TGCGCCAGCAGCCAAGTGGGTTTCCCCACAGATACGCAGTATTTT.

The rearrangement links TRBV9 to TRBJ1-5, with D tentatively TRBD1 (5 bases). Germline loops: CDR1 SGDLS, CDR2 YYNGEE. The CDR3 length is 14 residues. The ends were cut back, 4 bases at V and 2 bases at J, with 10 bases in the middle. CDR3 loop: CASSPGGGNQPQHF. Here the CDR3 DNA reads TGTGCCAGCAGCCCCGGGGGGGGCAATCAGCCCCAGCATTTT.

The chain links TRBV4-2 to TRBJ2-3; 9 nucleotides agree with TRBD2. The length of the CDR3 is 18 residues. The ends lost 1 base at V and 2 bases at J; junction bases unmatched: 10. Germline loops: CDR1 LGHNA, CDR2 YNFKEQ. DNA of the CDR3: TGTGCCAGCAGCCAAGTAATGTCTAGCGGGGCCCTCACAGATACGCAGTATTTT. Translated: CASSQVMSSGALTDTQYF.

The chain has TRBV27 and TRBJ2-5; 12 bases map to TRBD2. With V trimmed by 5 bases and J by 0 bases, 4 bases remained unmatched. This CDR3 is built from 16 residues. Germline V lookup: CDR1 MNHEY, CDR2 SMNVEV (reference sequence). CDR3 nucleotide sequence: TGTGCCAGCAGTGCCCGGACTAGCGGGAACCAAGAGACCCAGTACTTC. Its protein is CASSARTSGNQETQYF.

The rearrangement joins TRBV4-3 to TRBJ2-7; tentatively, D is TRBD1 or TRBD2 (5 bases each). Germline assignment: CDR1 LGHNA and CDR2 YSLEER. The CDR3 runs 13 residues. The ends were cut back, 0 bases at V and 11 bases at J, with 14 bases in the middle. In DNA form, the CDR3 reads TGCGCCAGCAGCCAAGATAGGGCAGGGAGAGAGTACTTC. It yields the protein CASSQDRAGREYF.

J is TRBJ2-1 and V is TRBV7-3; D uncertain. Trimming pared 7 bases from V and 5 bases from J, leaving 12 bases between. Per germline, CDR1 SGHTA and CDR2 FQGTGA. The CDR3 sequence is 13 residues long. CDR3 residues: CASTNSEDNEQFF. The DNA for the CDR3 is TGTGCCAGCACCAACAGCGAAGACAATGAGCAGTTCTTC.

Comments on this clone: An end of the junction does not agree with germline; a read error may underlie this. The chain recombines TRBV7-7 with TRBJ1-3; D is ambiguous. This CDR3 has 16 amino acids. Germline-derived CDR1 and CDR2 are SSHAT and FNYEAQ (reference sequence). CDR3: CASSLGWAAAGNTIYF. CDR3 DNA sequence: TGTGCTAGCAGCTTGGGTTGGGCGGCGGCTGGAAACACCATATATTTT.

This sequence joins TRBV7-9 and TRBJ2-1, with D possibly being TRBD2 (5 bases). Trimming removed 5 bases from V and 2 bases from J, with 7 bases in between. The length of the CDR3 is 13 residues. Germline V gene sequence: CDR1 SEHNR, CDR2 FQNEAQ (reference sequence). CDR3 region: CASSRAAYNEQFF. In DNA, the CDR3 is TGTGCCAGCAGCCGAGCGGCCTACAATGAGCAGTTCTTC.

The CDR3 loop reads CASSSPTGGTSGSTPDTQYF. The DNA for the CDR3 is TGTGCCAGCAGTTCGCCGACAGGGGGGACTAGCGGGAGTACCCCAGATACGCAGTATTTT. This chain connects TRBV28 to TRBJ2-3; 14 bases map to TRBD2. Losses at the gene ends were 4 bases for V and 4 bases for J; bases not matched to a gene: 16. In germline, CDR1 is MDHEN, CDR2 SYDVKM. The CDR3 has 20 residues.

This chain links TRBV5-4 with TRBJ2-1, with TRBD2 matching 12 bases. J gave up 8 bases and V 4 bases, and 10 bases lay outside the gene matches. This CDR3 is built from 16 residues. Germline loops: CDR1 SGHNT, CDR2 YYREEE (reference sequence). Here the CDR3 DNA reads TGTGCCAGCAGCCCGGCCCCGACTAGCGGGAGTTATGAGCAGTTCTTC. This translates into CASSPAPTSGSYEQFF.

The rearrangement links TRBV7-2 to TRBJ2-3, with TRBD2 matching over 12 bases. V gave up 5 bases and J gave up 5 bases; unmatched junction bases: 5. Germline V lookup: CDR1 SGHTA, CDR2 FQGNSA. The CDR3 consists of 15 residues. CDR3 sequence: CASSASGGAVDTQYF. CDR3 nucleotide sequence: TGTGCCAGCAGCGCTAGCGGGGGGGCCGTAGATACGCAGTATTTT.

The V call is TRBV5-1, the J call TRBJ2-7, with 7 bases lining up with TRBD2. This CDR3 is 15 amino acids long. Per the germline V gene, CDR1 is SGHRS and CDR2 is YFSETQ. The J segment lost 0 bases and the V segment lost 0 bases, leaving 3 bases of the junction unmatched. For the CDR3, the DNA is TGCGCCAGCAGCTTGGTGGGCGGGAGCTCCTACGAGCAGTACTTC. Its protein is CASSLVGGSSYEQYF.

This rearrangement joins TRBV2 to TRBJ1-5; D possibly corresponds to TRBD1 (6 bases). V lost 6 bases to trimming and J lost 3 bases, with 15 bases between them. CDR1 and CDR2 (germline): SNHLY, FYNNEI. CDR3 length equals 15 residues. This chain's CDR3 is CASRWGAGDNQPQHF. As DNA, the CDR3 is TGTGCCAGCAGGTGGGGGGCAGGCGACAATCAGCCCCAGCATTTT.

The chain uses TRBV28 and TRBJ1-2; a weak D match, TRBD1 (5 bases). The germline gives CDR1 MDHEN, CDR2 SYDVKM. Trimming removed 2 bases at V and 4 bases at J, with 17 bases between. The CDR3 runs 16 residues. The CDR3 nucleotides read TGTGCCAGCAGTTTAGGGGGGGGTGGAGGCCCCTATGGCTACACCTTC. Its protein product is CASSLGGGGGPYGYTF.

This chain joins TRBV7-9 and TRBJ2-6; 7 nucleotides match TRBD1. Germline V gene lookup returns CDR1 SEHNR and CDR2 FQNEAQ (reference sequence). J gave up 0 bases and V 2 bases, and 4 bases lay outside the gene matches. The CDR3 spans 17 residues. The CDR3: CASSLRGQDSGANVLTF. CDR3 nucleotide sequence: TGTGCCAGCAGCTTACGCGGACAGGACTCTGGGGCCAACGTCCTGACTTTC.

This clone turned up a few times. The chain employs TRBV14 and TRBJ1-1, with unresolved D. This CDR3 region has 13 residues. Germline CDR1 SGHDN, CDR2 FVKESK. Between the trimmed V and J ends, which lost 0 bases and 8 bases, there was a span of 10 bases. CDR3 DNA: TGTGCCAGCAGCCAAGAGATGCTTCCAGAAGCTTTCTTT. Translating it yields CASSQEMLPEAFF.

The rearrangement links TRBV18 to TRBJ2-2, with D possibly called TRBD1 or TRBD2 (6 bases each). This CDR3 contains 15 residues. Trimming took 2 bases from V and 1 from J, leaving 8 bases between them. The germline gives CDR1 KGHSH, CDR2 LQKENI. For the CDR3, the DNA is TGTGCCAGCTCACCAAGGGGGGTGAACACCGGGGAGCTGTTTTTT. Its protein product is CASSPRGVNTGELFF.

J is TRBJ2-2 and V is TRBV5-1, with D unclear. In germline, CDR1 is SGHRS, CDR2 YFSETQ. The ends were cut back, 2 bases at V and 3 bases at J, with 8 bases in the middle. This CDR3 region has 14 residues. The CDR3 coding sequence is TGCGCCAGCAGCTTCGCCTCAGACACCGGGGAGCTGTTTTTT. Translating gives CASSFASDTGELFF.

The V gene is TRBV15, the J gene TRBJ2-5; 7 bases fit TRBD2. Germline CDR1 and CDR2: LNHNV and YYDKDF (reference sequence). The CDR3 totals 15 residues. Trimming took 7 bases from V and 3 from J; bases not matched to a gene: 11. The CDR3 loop reads CATTGGSGFKETQYF. Here the CDR3 DNA reads TGTGCCACCACCGGGGGGTCGGGATTTAAAGAGACCCAGTACTTC.

This clone appeared once. The genes are TRBV7-9 and TRBJ2-3, with D possibly being TRBD1 (6 bases). Germline V gives CDR1 SEHNR, CDR2 FQNEAQ (reference sequence). The CDR3 runs to 16 residues. With 5 bases removed from V and 0 bases from J, the gap between germline ends came to 15 bases. The DNA of the CDR3 is TGTGCCAGCAGCCCCGGACAGATAGCTAGCACAGATACGCAGTATTTT. This sequence encodes CASSPGQIASTDTQYF.

This clone was recorded once. The rearrangement joins TRBV9 to TRBJ2-7; D perhaps matches TRBD2 (5 bases). V was cut by 0 bases and J by 4 bases, with 8 bases left in between. Germline V gene sequence: CDR1 SGDLS, CDR2 YYNGEE. The CDR3 consists of 13 residues. The CDR3 region has the DNA TGTGCCAGCAGCGTAGACGGGGTTTACGAGCAGTACTTC. It encodes CASSVDGVYEQYF.

The V call is TRBV19, the J call TRBJ2-3; 9 bases are shared with TRBD2. CDR3 length equals 15 residues. Germline V gene sequence: CDR1 LNHDA, CDR2 SQIVND (reference sequence). J gave up 5 bases and V 8 bases, and 11 bases lay outside the gene matches. The CDR3 DNA reads as TGTGCCAGTGAGGACTTGGCGGGGGGGGAAGATACGCAGTATTTT. This codes for CASEDLAGGEDTQYF.

The chain recombines TRBV9 with TRBJ1-5, with a tentative D call TRBD1 (5 bases). This CDR3 has 15 amino acids. CDR1 SGDLS and CDR2 YYNGEE come from the germline V gene. V lost 0 bases, J lost 7 bases, and 14 bases lay in between. The CDR3 reads CASSVETVRGQPQHF. The CDR3 DNA is TGTGCCAGCAGCGTAGAGACAGTCCGGGGGCAGCCCCAGCATTTT.